The present entry profiles one T cell receptor beta chain with its context. The sample is drawn from a study of shared clonotypes between healthy human individuals. Genomic DNA belonging to each subset was distributed in equal measure over several immunoSEQ plates. Assay used: immunoSEQ multiplex PCR; TCRdb lists only in-frame clones, some missing. This table holds about 460,000 clones, over 60% found once. The germline gives CDR1 SGHKS, CDR2 YYEKEE (reference sequence). The CDR3 has 13 residues. Sequencing was done on a sample of PBMCs. The J gene is TRBJ2-5, the V gene TRBV5-5; possibly TRBD1 or TRBD2 for D (5 bases each). The DNA matches TRBJ2-7 better at its end, which makes the J call doubtful. This TCR came from a woman between 40 and 50 years old in good health. Some clones in this sample may be carry-over from other donors' samples. This chain's CDR3 is CASSGGPSYEQYF. CDR3 nucleotide sequence: TGTGCCAGCAGCGGGGGTCCCTCCTACGAGCAGTACTTC.